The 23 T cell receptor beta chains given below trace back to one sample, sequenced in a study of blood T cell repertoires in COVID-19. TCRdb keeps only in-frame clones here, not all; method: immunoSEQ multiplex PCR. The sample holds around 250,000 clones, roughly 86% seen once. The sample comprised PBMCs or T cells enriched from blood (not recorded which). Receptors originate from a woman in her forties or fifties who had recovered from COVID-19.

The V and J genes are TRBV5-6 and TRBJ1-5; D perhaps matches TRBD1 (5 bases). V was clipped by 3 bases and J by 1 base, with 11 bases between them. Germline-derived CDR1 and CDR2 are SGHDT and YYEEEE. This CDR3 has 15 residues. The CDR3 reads CASSSTAGSNQPQHF. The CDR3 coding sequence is TGTGCCAGCAGCTCAACAGCAGGGAGCAATCAGCCCCAGCATTTT.

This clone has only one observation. The CDR3 spells CSAQRASSYEQYF. In nucleotides, the CDR3 is TGCAGCGCGCAGCGGGCGAGCTCCTACGAGCAGTACTTC. V is TRBV29-1 and J is TRBJ2-7; TRBD2 is a possible D gene (6 bases). Germline lookup yields CDR1 SQVTM and CDR2 ANQGSEA. Trimming shortened V by 7 bases and J by 0 bases, and 13 bases separated the two germline ends. This CDR3 region has 13 residues.

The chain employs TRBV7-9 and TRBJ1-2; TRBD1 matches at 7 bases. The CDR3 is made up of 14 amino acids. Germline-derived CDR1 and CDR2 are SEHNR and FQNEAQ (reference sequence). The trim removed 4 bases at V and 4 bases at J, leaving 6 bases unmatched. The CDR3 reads CASSSQGVGYGYTF. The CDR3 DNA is TGTGCCAGCAGCTCGCAGGGGGTTGGCTATGGCTACACCTTC.

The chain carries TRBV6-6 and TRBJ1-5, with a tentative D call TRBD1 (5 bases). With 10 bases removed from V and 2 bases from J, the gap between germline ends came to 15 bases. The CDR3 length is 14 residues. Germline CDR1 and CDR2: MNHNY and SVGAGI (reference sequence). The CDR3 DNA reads TGTGCCACCACCGCGGGGGATCGCAATCAGCCCCAGCATTTT. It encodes CATTAGDRNQPQHF.

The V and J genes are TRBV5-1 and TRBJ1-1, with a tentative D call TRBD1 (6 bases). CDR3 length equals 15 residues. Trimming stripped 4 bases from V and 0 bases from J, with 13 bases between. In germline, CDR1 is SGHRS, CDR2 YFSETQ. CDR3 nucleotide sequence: TGCGCCAGCAGCAGGCAGACAGGAGTGAACACTGAAGCTTTCTTT. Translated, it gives CASSRQTGVNTEAFF.

The CDR3 here is CASRSGGRYNEQYF. In DNA, the CDR3 is TGTGCCAGCAGGTCAGGCGGGAGATATAACGAGCAGTACTTC. J is TRBJ2-7 and V is TRBV27, with 7 bases identical to TRBD2. The CDR3 is 14 residues long. Germline values: CDR1 MNHEY, CDR2 SMNVEV (reference sequence). V was clipped by 6 bases and J by 5 bases; unmatched bases: 10.

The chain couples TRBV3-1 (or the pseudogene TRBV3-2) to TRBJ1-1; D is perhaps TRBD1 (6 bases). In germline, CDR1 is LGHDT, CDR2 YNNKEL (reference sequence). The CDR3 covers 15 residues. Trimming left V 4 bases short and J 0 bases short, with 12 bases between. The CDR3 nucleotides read TGTGCCAGCAGCCCCCGACAGGAACTGAACACTGAAGCTTTCTTT. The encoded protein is CASSPRQELNTEAFF.

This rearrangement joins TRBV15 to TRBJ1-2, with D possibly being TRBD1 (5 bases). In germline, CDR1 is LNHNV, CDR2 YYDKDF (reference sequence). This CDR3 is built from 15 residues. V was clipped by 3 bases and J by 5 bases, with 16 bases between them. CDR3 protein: CATSRGGTDQYGYTF. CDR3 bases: TGTGCCACCAGCAGGGGAGGGACGGACCAATATGGCTACACCTTC. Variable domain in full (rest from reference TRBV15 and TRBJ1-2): DAMVIQNPRYQVTQFGKPVTLSCSQTLNHNVMYWYQQKSSQAPKLLFHYYDKDFNNEADTPDNFQSRRPNTSFCFLDIRSPGLGDTAMYLCATSRGGTDQYGYTFGSGTRLTVV.

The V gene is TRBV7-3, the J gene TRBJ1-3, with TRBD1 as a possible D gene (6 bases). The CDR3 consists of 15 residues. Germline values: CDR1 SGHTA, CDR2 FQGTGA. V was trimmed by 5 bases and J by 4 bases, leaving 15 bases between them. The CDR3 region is CASSKFQGSGNTIYF. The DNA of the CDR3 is TGTGCCAGCAGCAAGTTTCAGGGGAGCGGAAACACCATATATTTT.

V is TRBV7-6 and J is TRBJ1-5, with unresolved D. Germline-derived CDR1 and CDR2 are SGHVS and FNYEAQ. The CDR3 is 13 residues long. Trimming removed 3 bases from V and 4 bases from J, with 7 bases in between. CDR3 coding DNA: TGTGCCAGCAGCTTTTCGAGAAATCAGCCCCAGCATTTT. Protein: CASSFSRNQPQHF.

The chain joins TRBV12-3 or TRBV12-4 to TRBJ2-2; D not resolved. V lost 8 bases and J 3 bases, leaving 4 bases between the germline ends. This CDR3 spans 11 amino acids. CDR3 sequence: CASEDTGELFF. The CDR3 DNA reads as TGTGCCAGCGAGGACACCGGGGAGCTGTTTTTT.

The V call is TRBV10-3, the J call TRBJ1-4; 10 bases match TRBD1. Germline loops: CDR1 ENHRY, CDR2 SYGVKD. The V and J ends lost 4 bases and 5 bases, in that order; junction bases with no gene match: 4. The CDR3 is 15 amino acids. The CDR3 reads CAISGTGGNNEKLFF. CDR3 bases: TGTGCCATCAGTGGGACAGGGGGAAACAATGAAAAACTGTTTTTT.

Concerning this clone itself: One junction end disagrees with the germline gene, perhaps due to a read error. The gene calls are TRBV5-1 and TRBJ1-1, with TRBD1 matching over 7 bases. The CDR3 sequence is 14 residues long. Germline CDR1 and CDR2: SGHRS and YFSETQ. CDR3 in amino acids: CASGYDRVKTEAFF. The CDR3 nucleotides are TGCGCCAGCGGCTACGACAGGGTGAAAACTGAAGCTTTCTTT. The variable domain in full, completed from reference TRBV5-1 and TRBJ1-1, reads KAGVTQTPRYLIKTRGQQVTLSCSPISGHRSVSWYQQTPGQGLQFLFEYFSETQRNKGNFPGRFSGRQFSNSRSEMNVSTLELGDSALYLCASGYDRVKTEAFFGQGTRLTVV.

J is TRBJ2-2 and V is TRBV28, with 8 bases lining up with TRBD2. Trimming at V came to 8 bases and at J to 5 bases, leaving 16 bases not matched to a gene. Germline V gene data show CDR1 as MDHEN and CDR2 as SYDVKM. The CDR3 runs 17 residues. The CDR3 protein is CASVPILTGGRTGELFF. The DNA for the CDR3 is TGTGCCAGCGTTCCTATCCTCACGGGAGGGCGTACCGGGGAGCTGTTTTTT. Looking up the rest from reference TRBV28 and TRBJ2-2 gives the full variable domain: DVKVTQSSRYLVKRTGEKVFLECVQDMDHENMFWYRQDPGLGLRLIYFSYDVKMKEKGDIPEGYSVSREKKERFSLILESASTNQTSMYLCASVPILTGGRTGELFFGEGSRLTVL.

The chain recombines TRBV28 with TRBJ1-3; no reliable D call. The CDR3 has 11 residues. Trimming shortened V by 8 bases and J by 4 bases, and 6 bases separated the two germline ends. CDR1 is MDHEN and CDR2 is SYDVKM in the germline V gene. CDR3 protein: CASYRGNTIYF. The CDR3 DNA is TGTGCCAGCTACAGAGGAAACACCATATATTTT.

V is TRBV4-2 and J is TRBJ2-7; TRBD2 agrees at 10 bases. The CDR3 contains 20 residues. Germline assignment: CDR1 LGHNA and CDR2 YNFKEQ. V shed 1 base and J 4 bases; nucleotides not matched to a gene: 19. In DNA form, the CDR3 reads TGTGCCAGCAGCCAAGGTCTGGATCTCAGCGGGAGGGCCGTGCGATACGAGCAGTACTTC. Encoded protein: CASSQGLDLSGRAVRYEQYF.

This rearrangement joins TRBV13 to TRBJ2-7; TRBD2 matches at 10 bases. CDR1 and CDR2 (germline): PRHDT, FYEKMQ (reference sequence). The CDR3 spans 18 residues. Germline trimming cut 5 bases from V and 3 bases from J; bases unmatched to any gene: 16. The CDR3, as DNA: TGTGCCAGCAGCCCCCGGGCTAGCGGGAGTGCCCCCTTCTACGAGCAGTACTTC. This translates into CASSPRASGSAPFYEQYF.

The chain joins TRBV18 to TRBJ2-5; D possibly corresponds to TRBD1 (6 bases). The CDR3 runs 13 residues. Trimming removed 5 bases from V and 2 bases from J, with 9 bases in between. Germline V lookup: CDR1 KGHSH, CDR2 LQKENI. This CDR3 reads CASSTGQQETQYF. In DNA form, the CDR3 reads TGTGCCAGCTCAACAGGACAGCAAGAGACCCAGTACTTC.

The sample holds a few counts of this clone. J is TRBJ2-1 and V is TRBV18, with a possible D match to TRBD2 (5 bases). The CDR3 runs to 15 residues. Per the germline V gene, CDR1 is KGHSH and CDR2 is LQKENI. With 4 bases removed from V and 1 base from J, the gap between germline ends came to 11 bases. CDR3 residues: CASSLKAVSYNEQFF. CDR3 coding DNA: TGTGCCAGCTCACTAAAAGCGGTTTCCTACAATGAGCAGTTCTTC. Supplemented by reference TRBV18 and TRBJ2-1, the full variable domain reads NAGVMQNPRHLVRRRGQEARLRCSPMKGHSHVYWYRQLPEEGLKFMVYLQKENIIDESGMPKERFSAEFPKEGPSILRIQQVVRGDSAAYFCASSLKAVSYNEQFFGPGTRLTVL.

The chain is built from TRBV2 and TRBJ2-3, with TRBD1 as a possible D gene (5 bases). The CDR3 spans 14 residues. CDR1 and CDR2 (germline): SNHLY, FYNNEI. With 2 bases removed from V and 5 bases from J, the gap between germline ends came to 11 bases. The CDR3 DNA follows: TGTGCCAGCAGTGAAATACCCCAGGGAGATACGCAGTATTTT. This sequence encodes CASSEIPQGDTQYF. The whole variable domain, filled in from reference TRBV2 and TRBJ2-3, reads EPEVTQTPSHQVTQMGQEVILRCVPISNHLYFYWYRQILGQKVEFLVSFYNNEISEKSEIFDDQFSVERPDGSNFTLKIRSTKLEDSAMYFCASSEIPQGDTQYFGPGTRLTVL.

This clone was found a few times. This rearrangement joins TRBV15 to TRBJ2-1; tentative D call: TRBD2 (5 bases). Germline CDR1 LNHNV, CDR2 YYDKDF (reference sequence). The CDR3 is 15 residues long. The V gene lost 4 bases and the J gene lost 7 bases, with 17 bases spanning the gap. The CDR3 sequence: CATSNRGSPGNEQFF. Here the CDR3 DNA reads TGTGCCACCAGCAACCGCGGATCCCCGGGGAATGAGCAGTTCTTC.

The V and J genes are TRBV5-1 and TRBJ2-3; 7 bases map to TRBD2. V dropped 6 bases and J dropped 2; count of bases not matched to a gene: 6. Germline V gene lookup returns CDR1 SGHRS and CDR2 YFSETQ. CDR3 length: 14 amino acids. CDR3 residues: CASNGGTFTDTQYF. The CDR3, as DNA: TGCGCCAGCAACGGGGGGACCTTCACAGATACGCAGTATTTT.

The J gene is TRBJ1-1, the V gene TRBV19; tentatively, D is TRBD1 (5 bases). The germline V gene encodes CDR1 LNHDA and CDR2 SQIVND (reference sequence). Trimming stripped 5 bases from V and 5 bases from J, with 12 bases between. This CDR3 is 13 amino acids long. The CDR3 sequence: CASSAKRGTEAFF. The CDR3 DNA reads TGTGCCAGTAGTGCCAAAAGGGGAACTGAAGCTTTCTTT.